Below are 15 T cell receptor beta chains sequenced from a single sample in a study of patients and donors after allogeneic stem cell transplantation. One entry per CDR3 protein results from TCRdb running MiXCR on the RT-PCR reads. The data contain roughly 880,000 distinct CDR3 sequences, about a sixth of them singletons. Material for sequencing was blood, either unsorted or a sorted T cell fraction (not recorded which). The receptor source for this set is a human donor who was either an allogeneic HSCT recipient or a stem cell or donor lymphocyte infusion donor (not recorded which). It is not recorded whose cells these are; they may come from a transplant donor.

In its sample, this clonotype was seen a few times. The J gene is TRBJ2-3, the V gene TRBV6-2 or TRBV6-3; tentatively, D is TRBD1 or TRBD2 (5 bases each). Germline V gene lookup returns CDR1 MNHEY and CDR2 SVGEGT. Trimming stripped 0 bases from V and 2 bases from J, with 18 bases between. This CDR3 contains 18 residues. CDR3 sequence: CASSYSRPGPQSTDTQYF. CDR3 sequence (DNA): TGTGCCAGCAGTTACTCCCGGCCGGGACCCCAATCCACAGATACGCAGTATTTT.

The CDR3, as DNA: TGTGCCAGCAGCCCTTCCGGGACCCCAAATAGGGAGCAGTTCTTC. It specifies CASSPSGTPNREQFF. This chain uses TRBV5-5 with TRBJ2-1, with D possibly called TRBD1 or TRBD2 (5 bases each). V dropped 4 bases and J dropped 10 bases, with 21 bases sitting between them. Germline V gives CDR1 SGHKS, CDR2 YYEKEE (reference sequence). The length of the CDR3 is 15 residues.

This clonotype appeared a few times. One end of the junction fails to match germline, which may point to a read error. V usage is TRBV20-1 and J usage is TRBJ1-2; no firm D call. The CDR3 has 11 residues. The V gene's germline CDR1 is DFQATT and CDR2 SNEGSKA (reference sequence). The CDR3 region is CSATNRLHFAF. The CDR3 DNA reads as TGCAGTGCTACTAACAGACTCCACTTTGCCTTC.

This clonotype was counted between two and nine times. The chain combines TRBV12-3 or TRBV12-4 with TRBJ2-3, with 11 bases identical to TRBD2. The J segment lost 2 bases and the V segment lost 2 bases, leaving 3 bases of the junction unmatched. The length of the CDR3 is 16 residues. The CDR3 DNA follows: TGTGCCAGCAGTTTAATTAGCGGGAGGGTCACAGATACGCAGTATTTT. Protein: CASSLISGRVTDTQYF.

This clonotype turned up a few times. In DNA, the CDR3 is TGTGCCAGCAGTTTAGGCCGGACAGACGTCTTCGGCTACACCTTC. Translated, it gives CASSLGRTDVFGYTF. This chain connects TRBV12-3 or TRBV12-4 to TRBJ1-2; D may be TRBD1 (6 bases). V gave up 1 base and J gave up 8 bases, with 17 bases separating them. The CDR3 runs 15 residues.

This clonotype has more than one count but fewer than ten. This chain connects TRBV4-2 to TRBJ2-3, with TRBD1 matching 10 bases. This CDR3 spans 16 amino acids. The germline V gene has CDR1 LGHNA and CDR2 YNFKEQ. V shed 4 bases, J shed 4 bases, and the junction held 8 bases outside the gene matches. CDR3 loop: CASSPSGTGESDTQYF. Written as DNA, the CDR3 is TGTGCCAGCAGCCCCTCGGGGACAGGGGAGTCAGATACGCAGTATTTT.

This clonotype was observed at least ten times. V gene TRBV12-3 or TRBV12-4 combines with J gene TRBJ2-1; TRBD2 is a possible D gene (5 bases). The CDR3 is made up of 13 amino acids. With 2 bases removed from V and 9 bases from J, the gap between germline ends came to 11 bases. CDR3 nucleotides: TGTGCCAGCAGTTTAAGGAGCGGCGGTGAGCAGTTCTTC. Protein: CASSLRSGGEQFF.

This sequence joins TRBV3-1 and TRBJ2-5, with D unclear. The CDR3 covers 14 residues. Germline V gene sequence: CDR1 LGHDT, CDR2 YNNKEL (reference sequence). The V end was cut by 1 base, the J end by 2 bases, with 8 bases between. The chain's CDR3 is CASSQAGGQETQYF. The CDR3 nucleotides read TGTGCCAGCAGCCAAGCTGGTGGGCAAGAGACCCAGTACTTC.

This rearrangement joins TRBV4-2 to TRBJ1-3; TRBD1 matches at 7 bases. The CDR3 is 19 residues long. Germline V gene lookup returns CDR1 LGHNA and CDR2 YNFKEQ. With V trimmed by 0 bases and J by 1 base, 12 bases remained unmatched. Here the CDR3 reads CASSQDVDRADLSGNTIYF. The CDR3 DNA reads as TGTGCCAGCAGCCAAGACGTCGACAGGGCGGATCTATCTGGAAACACCATATATTTT.

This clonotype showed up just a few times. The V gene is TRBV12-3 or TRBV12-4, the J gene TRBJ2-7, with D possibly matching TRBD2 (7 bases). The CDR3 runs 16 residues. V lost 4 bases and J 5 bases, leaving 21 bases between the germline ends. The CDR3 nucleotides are TGTGCCAGCAGTTCTCCTTCACAGGGAGGGGAGCACGAGCAGTACTTC. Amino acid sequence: CASSSPSQGGEHEQYF.

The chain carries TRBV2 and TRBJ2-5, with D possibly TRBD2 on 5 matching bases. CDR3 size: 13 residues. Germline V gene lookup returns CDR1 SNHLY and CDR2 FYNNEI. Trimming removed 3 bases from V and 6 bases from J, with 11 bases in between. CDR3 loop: CASSDGGSQTQYF. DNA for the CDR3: TGTGCCAGCAGTGACGGTGGGAGCCAGACCCAGTACTTC.

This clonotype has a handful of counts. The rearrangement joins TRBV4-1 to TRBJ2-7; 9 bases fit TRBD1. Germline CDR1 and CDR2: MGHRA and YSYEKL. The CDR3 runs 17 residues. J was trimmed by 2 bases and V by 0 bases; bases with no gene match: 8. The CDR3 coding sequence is TGCGCCAGCAGCCAAGATTTGGGGGACAGGGTCCCCTACGAGCAGTACTTC. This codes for CASSQDLGDRVPYEQYF.

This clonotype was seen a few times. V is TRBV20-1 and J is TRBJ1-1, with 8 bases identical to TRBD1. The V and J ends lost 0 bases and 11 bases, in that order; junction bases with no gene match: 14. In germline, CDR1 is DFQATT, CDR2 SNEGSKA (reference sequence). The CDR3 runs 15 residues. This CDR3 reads CSARDPTGGNFWAFF. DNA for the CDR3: TGCAGTGCTAGAGATCCCACAGGGGGAAATTTCTGGGCTTTCTTT.

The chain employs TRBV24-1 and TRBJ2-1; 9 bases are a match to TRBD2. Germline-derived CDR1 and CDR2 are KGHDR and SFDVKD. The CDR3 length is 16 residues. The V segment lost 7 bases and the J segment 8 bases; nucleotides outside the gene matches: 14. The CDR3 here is CATRRVRLAALYEQFF. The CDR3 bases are TGTGCCACCAGGCGGGTTCGACTAGCGGCGCTCTATGAGCAGTTCTTC.

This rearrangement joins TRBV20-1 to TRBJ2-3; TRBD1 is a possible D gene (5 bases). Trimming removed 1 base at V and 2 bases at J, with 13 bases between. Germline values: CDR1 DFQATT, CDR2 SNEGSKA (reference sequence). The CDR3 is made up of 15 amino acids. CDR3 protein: CSARAAQASTDTQYF. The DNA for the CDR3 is TGCAGTGCTAGAGCGGCACAGGCTTCCACAGATACGCAGTATTTT.